There are many counts of the clone carrying this T cell receptor (beta chain). The antigen is not known. TCRdb reprocessed the 5' RACE reads via MiXCR and lists one record per CDR3 protein. The sample comprises 750,000 to 850,000 distinct CDR3 sequences, 10% to 15% of which are singletons, and under 0.6% rests with the top ten. CDR3 length: 11 residues. V was shortened by 7 bases and J by 14 bases, with 16 bases between the two germline ends. In germline, CDR1 is MNHNY, CDR2 SVGAGI (reference sequence). The source of the sample is a study of CD8 T cells in ankylosing spondylitis. Findings of the study overall: Several highly homologous variants made up a TCR beta motif that seemed to typify ankylosing spondylitis blood. Both synovial fluid and blood in reactive arthritis had previously been reported to carry some motif variants. Disease-linked clones reportedly showed significant enrichment in matched ankylosing spondylitis synovial fluid.

The chain has TRBV6-6 and TRBJ2-3; D unresolved. This clonotype originated in a male donor with ankylosing spondylitis. Sequences were obtained from blood, either unsorted or a sorted T cell fraction (not recorded which). The CDR3 sequence: CASIGSPLGYF. The CDR3 nucleotides are TGTGCCAGCATCGGGTCCCCCTTGGGGTATTTT.